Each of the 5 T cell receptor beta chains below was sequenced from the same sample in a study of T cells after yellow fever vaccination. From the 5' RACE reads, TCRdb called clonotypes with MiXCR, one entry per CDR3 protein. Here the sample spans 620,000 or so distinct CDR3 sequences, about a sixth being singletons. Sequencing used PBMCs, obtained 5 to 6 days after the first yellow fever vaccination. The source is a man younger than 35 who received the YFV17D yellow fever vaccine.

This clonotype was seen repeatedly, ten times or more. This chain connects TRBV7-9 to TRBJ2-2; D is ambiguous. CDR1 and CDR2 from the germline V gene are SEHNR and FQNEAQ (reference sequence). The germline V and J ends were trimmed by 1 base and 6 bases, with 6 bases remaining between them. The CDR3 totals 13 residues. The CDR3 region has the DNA TGTGCCAGCAGCTTAGAATGGGCCGGGGAGCTGTTTTTT. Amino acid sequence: CASSLEWAGELFF.

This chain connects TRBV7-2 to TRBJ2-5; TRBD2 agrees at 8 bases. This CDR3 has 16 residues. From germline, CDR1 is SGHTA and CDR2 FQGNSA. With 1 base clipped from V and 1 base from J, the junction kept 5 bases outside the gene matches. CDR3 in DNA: TGTGCCAGCAGCTTAGGTGCGGGGGGCATCCAAGAGACCCAGTACTTC. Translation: CASSLGAGGIQETQYF.

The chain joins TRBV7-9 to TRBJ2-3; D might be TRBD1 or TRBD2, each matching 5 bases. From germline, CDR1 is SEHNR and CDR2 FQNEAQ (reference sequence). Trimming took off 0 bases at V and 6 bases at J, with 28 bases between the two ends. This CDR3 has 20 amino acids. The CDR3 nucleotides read TGTGCCAGCAGCTTAGCACTAAATCTGTACGGGGCTAGCTCGGGCGATACGCAGTATTTT. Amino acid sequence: CASSLALNLYGASSGDTQYF.

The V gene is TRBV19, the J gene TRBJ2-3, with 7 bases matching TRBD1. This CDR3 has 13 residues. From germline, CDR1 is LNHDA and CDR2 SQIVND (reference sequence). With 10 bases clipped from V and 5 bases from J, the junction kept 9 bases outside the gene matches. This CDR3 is CATHGNRGDTQYF. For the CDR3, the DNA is TGTGCCACGCACGGTAACAGGGGAGATACGCAGTATTTT.

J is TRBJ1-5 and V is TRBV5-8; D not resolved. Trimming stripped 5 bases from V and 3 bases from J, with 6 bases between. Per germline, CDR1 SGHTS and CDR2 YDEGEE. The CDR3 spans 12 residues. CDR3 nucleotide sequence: TGTGCCAGCAGTATATTCAATCAGCCCCAGCATTTT. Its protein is CASSIFNQPQHF.